The next 2 T cell receptor beta chains were all read from a single sample in a study of T cells in narcolepsy. Clones were sequenced by immunoSEQ multiplex PCR, and TCRdb holds only the in-frame ones, with some missing. Of roughly 20,000 clones listed, 70% to 90% are singletons. The sample was memory (CD45RA-) CD4+ T cells from blood. These TCRs come from a human donor in good health.

The chain employs TRBV10-3 and TRBJ1-2, with 7 bases lining up with TRBD1. V gave up 8 bases and J gave up 5 bases; unmatched junction bases: 5. The V gene's germline CDR1 is ENHRY and CDR2 SYGVKD. The CDR3 is 12 residues long. Here the CDR3 reads CAILGTDYGYTF. The CDR3, as DNA: TGTGCCATCCTTGGGACAGATTATGGCTACACCTTC.

This clone was seen a single time. One end of the junction varies from germline; a read error may be responsible. The chain joins TRBV23-1 to TRBJ2-6; D is undetermined. TRBV23-1 is sorted into the ORF group, with uncertain function. The CDR3 covers 16 residues. The CDR3 coding sequence is TGCGCCAGCAGTCATCCTTCCCCCTCTGGTGCCAACGTCCTGACTTTC. This encodes CASSHPSPSGANVLTF.